Each of the 8 T cell receptor beta chains below was sequenced from the same sample in a study of T cell repertoires in ileal Crohn's disease. TCRdb keeps only in-frame clones here, not all; method: immunoSEQ multiplex PCR. The sample shows 9,000 to 13,000 clones, around 90% of them seen only once. Noted time point: inflamed ileum from the surgical specimen. Sequencing was performed on ileal tissue. These receptors were collected from an adult with Crohn's disease.

The gene calls are TRBV19 and TRBJ2-1; 12 nucleotides align to TRBD2. The trim removed 6 bases at V and 6 bases at J, leaving 9 bases unmatched. The CDR3 has 16 amino acids. Germline-derived CDR1 and CDR2 are LNHDA and SQIVND (reference sequence). CDR3 nucleotides: TGTGCCAGTAGCGGTGTTGGACTAGCGGGACTCAATGAGCAGTTCTTC. The encoded protein is CASSGVGLAGLNEQFF.

This clone was picked up one time. The rearrangement uses TRBV5-6 and TRBJ2-7; D tentatively reads TRBD1 or TRBD2 (6 bases each). Germline CDR1 SGHDT, CDR2 YYEEEE. Trimming removed 1 base from V and 3 bases from J, with 14 bases in between. The CDR3 consists of 15 residues. CDR3 residues: CASSLRRDNHYEQYV. In DNA form, the CDR3 reads TGTGCCAGCAGCTTGAGGCGGGACAACCACTACGAGCAGTACGTC.

The sample holds one count of this clone. The chain links TRBV5-6 to TRBJ2-2; TRBD1 agrees at 7 bases. Germline V gene lookup returns CDR1 SGHDT and CDR2 YYEEEE. This CDR3 comprises 16 residues. J gave up 6 bases and V 4 bases, and 12 bases lay outside the gene matches. DNA for the CDR3: TGTGCCAGCAGCCTTGACGTGAACAGGGGACCCGGGGAGCTGTTTTTT. Protein: CASSLDVNRGPGELFF.

The V and J genes are TRBV19 and TRBJ1-1; D not resolved. V was cut by 5 bases and J by 1 base, with 17 bases left in between. Germline assignment: CDR1 LNHDA and CDR2 SQIVND (reference sequence). This CDR3 is built from 16 residues. The CDR3 here is CASSLMDGVPNTEAFF. CDR3 bases: TGTGCCAGTAGTCTTATGGATGGGGTCCCGAACACTGAAGCTTTCTTT.

This clone was seen more than once but under ten times. The chain employs TRBV2 and TRBJ1-1; D is unclear. In germline, CDR1 is SNHLY, CDR2 FYNNEI. This CDR3 spans 17 amino acids. The ends were cut back, 8 bases at V and 0 bases at J, with 22 bases in the middle. The CDR3 loop reads CASRRSEMLALNTEAFF. CDR3 sequence (DNA): TGTGCCAGCCGTCGATCCGAAATGCTGGCCCTGAACACTGAAGCTTTCTTT.

The chain joins TRBV5-6 to TRBJ2-1; the match to TRBD1 covers 7 bases. The CDR3 covers 14 residues. Per germline, CDR1 SGHDT and CDR2 YYEEEE. The V segment lost 0 bases and the J segment 6 bases; nucleotides outside the gene matches: 3. CDR3 bases: TGTGCCAGCAGCTTGGCAGGGGACAGCAATGAGCAGTTCTTC. Its translation is CASSLAGDSNEQFF.

The chain carries TRBV7-9 and TRBJ2-1, with 10 bases fitting TRBD2. Germline-derived CDR1 and CDR2 are SEHNR and FQNEAQ (reference sequence). The CDR3 covers 15 residues. The V and J ends lost 4 bases and 4 bases, in that order; junction bases with no gene match: 4. The CDR3 coding sequence is TGTGCCAGCAGCTCGGGACTAGCGCTTTACAATGAGCAGTTCTTC. Protein sequence: CASSSGLALYNEQFF.

Written as DNA, the CDR3 is TGCGCCAGCAGCTTCACGGGGGGAACAGGAAACACCATATATTTT. Its protein product is CASSFTGGTGNTIYF. The rearrangement uses TRBV5-1 and TRBJ1-3, with D possibly TRBD1 on 5 matching bases. With 2 bases removed from V and 4 bases from J, the gap between germline ends came to 13 bases. Germline V gene data show CDR1 as SGHRS and CDR2 as YFSETQ. This CDR3 is built from 15 residues. The whole variable domain, filled in from reference TRBV5-1 and TRBJ1-3, reads KAGVTQTPRYLIKTRGQQVTLSCSPISGHRSVSWYQQTPGQGLQFLFEYFSETQRNKGNFPGRFSGRQFSNSRSEMNVSTLELGDSALYLCASSFTGGTGNTIYFGEGSWLTVV.